Below are 19 T cell receptor beta chains sequenced from a single sample in a study of read filtering for tumor transcriptome and immune sequencing. The library was built from about 370 ng RNA with molecular barcoded adaptors for alpha/delta and beta/gamma chains. A single record per CDR3 protein comes from TCRdb applying MiXCR to the reads. The sample contains around 23,000 distinct CDR3 sequences, approximately 23% of which appear only once. Input material: a population of CD138-negative cells sorted from bone marrow. The receptors shown here come from a donor at least 40 years old with multiple myeloma.

This clonotype was seen more than once but under ten times. The V call is TRBV3-1, the J call TRBJ2-5, with 7 bases lining up with TRBD2. J gave up 4 bases and V 7 bases, and 6 bases lay outside the gene matches. This CDR3 region has 13 residues. Per the germline V gene, CDR1 is LGHDT and CDR2 is YNNKEL (reference sequence). As DNA, the CDR3 is TGTGCCAGCACCCGATGGGAGGGAGAGACCCAGTACTTC. Protein: CASTRWEGETQYF.

Concerning this clonotype: One junction end does not reproduce the germline sequence, and a read error may be involved. The chain employs TRBV7-3 and TRBJ1-1, with D perhaps matching TRBD1 (5 bases). The V gene's germline CDR1 is SGHTA and CDR2 FQGTGA. There are 14 residues in the CDR3. The CDR3 DNA is TGTGCCAGCAGCCCGGGGACGGCCAACACTGAAGCTCTCTTT. It translates to CASSPGTANTEALF. The whole variable domain, remainder taken from reference TRBV7-3 and TRBJ1-1, is GAGVSQTPSNKVTEKGKYVELRCDPISGHTALYWYRQSLGQGPEFLIYFQGTGAADDSGLPNDRFFAVRPEGSVSTLKIQRTERGDSAVYLCASSPGTANTEALFGQGTRLTVV.

This clonotype came up once. A read error may explain this, as a much larger clone is one base away. This rearrangement joins TRBV29-1 to TRBJ1-4, with D perhaps TRBD1 (6 bases). Germline CDR1 SQVTM, CDR2 ANQGSEA. The CDR3 is 16 amino acids. CDR3 residues: CSVEELRQGSYEKLLF. CDR3 sequence (DNA): TGCAGCGTTGAAGAATTGAGGCAGGGGAGTTATGAAAAACTGCTTTTT.

The rearrangement joins TRBV18 to TRBJ1-5; D is unclear. CDR1 is KGHSH and CDR2 is LQKENI in the germline V gene. V lost 6 bases to trimming and J lost 5 bases, with 11 bases between them. This CDR3 contains 13 residues. The chain's CDR3 is CASSPAKYQPQHF. CDR3 nucleotide sequence: TGTGCCAGCTCCCCAGCCAAATATCAGCCCCAGCATTTT.

This chain connects TRBV4-1 to TRBJ2-7; a weak D match, TRBD1 (6 bases). Trimming stripped 1 base from V and 0 bases from J, with 10 bases between. Germline CDR1 MGHRA, CDR2 YSYEKL. This CDR3 is built from 15 residues. The CDR3 region has the DNA TGCGCCAGCAGCCAAGGACAGGTCAGCTCCTACGAGCAGTACTTC. Its protein product is CASSQGQVSSYEQYF.

This clonotype has at least ten counts. V is TRBV5-1 and J is TRBJ2-4; 15 positions agree with TRBD2. J gave up 1 base and V 2 bases, and 7 bases lay outside the gene matches. The CDR3 runs to 19 residues. Germline-derived CDR1 and CDR2 are SGHRS and YFSETQ. CDR3 protein: CASSFHGTSGGWAKNIQYF. In DNA form, the CDR3 reads TGCGCCAGCAGCTTCCATGGGACTAGCGGGGGGTGGGCCAAAAACATTCAGTACTTC.

This clonotype was observed at least ten times. The genes are TRBV30 and TRBJ2-7; possibly TRBD2 for D (6 bases). V was trimmed by 2 bases and J by 7 bases, leaving 12 bases between them. The CDR3 contains 12 residues. CDR1 and CDR2 (germline): GTSNPN, SVGIG (reference sequence). CDR3 sequence: CAWSLKGGEQYF. In nucleotides, the CDR3 is TGTGCCTGGAGTTTAAAGGGAGGAGAGCAGTACTTC.

The gene calls are TRBV7-2 and TRBJ1-5; D is ambiguous. CDR1 and CDR2 (germline): SGHTA, FQGNSA. The CDR3 consists of 13 residues. V was cut by 0 bases and J by 7 bases, with 7 bases left in between. CDR3 in DNA: TGTGCCAGCAGCTTAGCGGTGGAGCAGCCCCAGCATTTT. As protein: CASSLAVEQPQHF.

This clonotype was seen at least ten times. The rearrangement joins TRBV12-3 or TRBV12-4 to TRBJ2-3, with no clear D. Trimming left V 2 bases short and J 0 bases short, with 9 bases between. The CDR3 covers 15 residues. The CDR3 nucleotides read TGTGCCAGCAGTTTACAGCACCCTAGCACAGATACGCAGTATTTT. It codes for CASSLQHPSTDTQYF.

By proportion, this clonotype is medium-sized. This chain connects TRBV19 to TRBJ1-5; TRBD1 matches 10 bases. This CDR3 is 15 amino acids long. Unmatched junction bases numbered 11, after V lost 5 bases and J lost 10 bases. From germline, CDR1 is LNHDA and CDR2 SQIVND (reference sequence). CDR3 sequence: CASSDGTGALRPQHF. The CDR3 bases are TGTGCCAGTAGTGACGGGACAGGGGCCCTTAGACCCCAGCATTTT. Filled out from reference TRBV19 and TRBJ1-5, the complete variable domain reads DGGITQSPKYLFRKEGQNVTLSCEQNLNHDAMYWYRQDPGQGLRLIYYSQIVNDFQKGDIAEGYSVSREKKESFPLTVTSAQKNPTAFYLCASSDGTGALRPQHFGDGTRLSIL.

In this sample, this clonotype turned up a few times. J is TRBJ1-5 and V is TRBV30, with 7 bases lining up with TRBD1. CDR3 length: 13 residues. The germline V gene encodes CDR1 GTSNPN and CDR2 SVGIG (reference sequence). Trimming cost V 3 bases and J 7 bases; bases outside gene matches: 6. DNA of the CDR3: TGTGCCTGGAGCCCGACAGGGAAACAGCCCCAGCATTTT. Translating gives CAWSPTGKQPQHF. The full variable domain, completed using reference TRBV30 and TRBJ1-5, is SQTIHQWPATLVQPVGSPLSLECTVEGTSNPNLYWYRQAAGRGLQLLFYSVGIGQISSEVPQNLSASRPQDRQFILSSKKLLLSDSGFYLCAWSPTGKQPQHFGDGTRLSIL.

For this clonotype: Since a much larger clone is just one base distant, this may be a read error. The chain has TRBV12-3 or TRBV12-4 and TRBJ2-7, with no clear D. This CDR3 has 14 residues. CDR3 sequence reads: CASSLVDGSYELYF. The DNA of the CDR3 is TGTGCCAGCAGTTTGGTCGACGGATCCTACGAGCTGTACTTC.

The rearrangement links TRBV5-6 to TRBJ2-3; 14 bases fit TRBD2. Germline loops: CDR1 SGHDT, CDR2 YYEEEE. The CDR3 spans 16 residues. Losses at the gene ends were 5 bases for V and 4 bases for J; bases not matched to a gene: 6. The CDR3 DNA reads as TGTGCCAGCAGTCGACTAGCGGGGGGGCAATCAGATACGCAGTATTTT. It is translated as CASSRLAGGQSDTQYF.

This clonotype was seen many times. The V call is TRBV6-6, the J call TRBJ2-3; 8 nucleotides agree with TRBD1. CDR3 size: 16 residues. Germline V gene sequence: CDR1 MNHNY, CDR2 SVGAGI (reference sequence). The V gene end was trimmed by 0 bases and the J gene end by 4 bases; junction bases not matched to a gene: 6. The CDR3 region is CASSYSQGAGADTQYF. The CDR3 region has the DNA TGTGCCAGCAGTTACTCCCAGGGGGCTGGAGCAGATACGCAGTATTTT.

On this clonotype itself: A much larger clonotype is one base distant, so this may be a read error. Likely a read error: the CDR3 ends without its conserved phenylalanine or tryptophan. The V and J genes are TRBV27 and TRBJ2-1; the D is unclear. The V end lost 5 bases, the J end lost 7 bases, and 12 bases lay between the germline ends. Germline V gene data show CDR1 as MNHEY and CDR2 as SMNVEV (reference sequence). CDR3 length equals 13 residues. CDR3 in amino acids: CASSGQEANEQFL. CDR3 coding DNA: TGTGCCAGCAGTGGGCAAGAAGCGAATGAGCAGTTCCTC.

The chain has TRBV14 and TRBJ1-6; tentative D call: TRBD1 (6 bases). Trimming cost V 4 bases and J 10 bases, with 20 bases left between them. The germline CDR1 and CDR2 sequences are SGHDN and FVKESK. This CDR3 comprises 16 residues. CDR3 loop: CASSPNLGALRSPLHF. CDR3 in DNA: TGTGCCAGCAGCCCCAACCTGGGGGCCCTACGATCACCCCTCCACTTT.

This clonotype has a count of ten or more. This chain uses TRBV27 with TRBJ2-1, with TRBD2 identical over 12 bases. This CDR3 region has 14 residues. After removal of 4 bases from V and 6 bases from J, the junction contained 1 base not matched to a gene. Germline V CDR1 and CDR2: MNHEY, SMNVEV (reference sequence). DNA of the CDR3: TGTGCCAGCAGTTCGGGACTAGCGGGCAATGAGCAGTTCTTC. Residues: CASSSGLAGNEQFF.

This clonotype was counted a single time. A much larger clone sits a single nucleotide away, making a read error possible. V and J are TRBV20-1 and TRBJ1-1, with 8 bases fitting TRBD1. This CDR3 contains 14 residues. Per germline, CDR1 DFQATT and CDR2 SNEGSKA (reference sequence). CDR3 sequence: CRAFLQGVNTEAFF. Here the CDR3 DNA reads TGCAGAGCTTTCTTACAGGGGGTTAACACTGAAGCTTTCTTT.

There are many counts of this clonotype. The chain recombines TRBV7-3 with TRBJ2-1; TRBD1 is a possible D gene (5 bases). Germline lookup yields CDR1 SGHTA and CDR2 FQGTGA. With 4 bases removed from V and 5 bases from J, the gap between germline ends came to 9 bases. The CDR3 covers 13 residues. The CDR3 nucleotides read TGTGCCAGCAGCTCAGGGCCCAACAATGAGCAGTTCTTC. Protein product: CASSSGPNNEQFF.